This entry is about one T cell receptor (beta chain). The data belong to a study of blood T cell repertoires in COVID-19. Profiling relied on immunoSEQ multiplex PCR, and the TCRdb table lists in-frame clones only, not all of them. The sample lists approximately 180,000 clones, about 93% seen once, with approximately 0.5% in the top ten. V was pared by 5 bases and J by 2 bases, with 15 bases of the junction left unmatched. The CDR3 is 17 residues long. The germline gives CDR1 MDHEN, CDR2 SYDVKM. Sample: peripheral blood. This TCR was recovered from a man in his fifties or sixties with acute or convalescent COVID-19. V usage is TRBV28 and J usage is TRBJ2-7, with TRBD1 identical over 7 bases. The DNA for the CDR3 is TGTGCCAGCAGTCCCTCCCCCGACAGGGAAATTCCCTACGAGCAGTACTTC. This translates into CASSPSPDREIPYEQYF.